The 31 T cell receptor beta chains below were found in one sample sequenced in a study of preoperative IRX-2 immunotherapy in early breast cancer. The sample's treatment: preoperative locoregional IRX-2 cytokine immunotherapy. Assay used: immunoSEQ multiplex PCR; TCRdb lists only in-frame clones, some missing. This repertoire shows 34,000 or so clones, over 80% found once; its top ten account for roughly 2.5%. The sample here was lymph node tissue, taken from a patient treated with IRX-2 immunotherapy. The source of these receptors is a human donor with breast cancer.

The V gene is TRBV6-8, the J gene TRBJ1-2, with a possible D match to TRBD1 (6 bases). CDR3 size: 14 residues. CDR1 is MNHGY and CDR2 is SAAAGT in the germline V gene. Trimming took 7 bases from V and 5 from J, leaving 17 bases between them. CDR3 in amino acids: CASIKGTSFYGYTF. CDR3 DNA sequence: TGTGCCAGCATCAAAGGGACATCGTTTTATGGCTACACCTTC.

DNA of the CDR3: TGTGCCAGCAGTTACTCCTGGACAGGGTACGATACGCAGTATTTT. It translates to CASSYSWTGYDTQYF. The J gene is TRBJ2-3, the V gene TRBV6-8; TRBD1 agrees at 8 bases. The CDR3 runs to 15 residues. CDR1 is MNHGY and CDR2 is SAAAGT in the germline V gene. Trimming removed 0 bases from V and 6 bases from J; junction bases left unmatched: 5.

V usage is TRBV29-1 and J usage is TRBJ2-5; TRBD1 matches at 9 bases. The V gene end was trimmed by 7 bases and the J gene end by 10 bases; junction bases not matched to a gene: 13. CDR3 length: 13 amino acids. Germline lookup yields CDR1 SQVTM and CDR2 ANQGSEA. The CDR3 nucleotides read TGCAGCGGAGCTACAGGGGGCCGAGAATTCCAGTACTTC. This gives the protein CSGATGGREFQYF.

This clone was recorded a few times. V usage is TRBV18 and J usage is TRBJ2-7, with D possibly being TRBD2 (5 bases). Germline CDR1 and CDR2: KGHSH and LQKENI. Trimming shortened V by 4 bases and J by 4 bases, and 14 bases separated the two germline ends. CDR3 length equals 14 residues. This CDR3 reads CASSQLREEYEQYF. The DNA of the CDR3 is TGTGCCAGCTCACAGTTGAGGGAAGAGTACGAGCAGTACTTC.

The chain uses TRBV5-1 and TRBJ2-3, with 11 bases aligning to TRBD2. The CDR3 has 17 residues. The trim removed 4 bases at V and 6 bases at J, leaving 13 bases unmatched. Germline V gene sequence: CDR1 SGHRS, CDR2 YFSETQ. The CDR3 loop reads CASSQRLAGTLGDTQYF. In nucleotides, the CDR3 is TGCGCCAGCAGCCAACGACTAGCGGGGACTTTAGGGGATACGCAGTATTTT.

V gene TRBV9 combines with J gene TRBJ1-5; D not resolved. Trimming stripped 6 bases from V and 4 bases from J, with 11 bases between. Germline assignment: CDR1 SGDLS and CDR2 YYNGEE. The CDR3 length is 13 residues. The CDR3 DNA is TGTGCCAGCACCCCAGTTCGAAATCAGCCCCAGCATTTT. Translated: CASTPVRNQPQHF.

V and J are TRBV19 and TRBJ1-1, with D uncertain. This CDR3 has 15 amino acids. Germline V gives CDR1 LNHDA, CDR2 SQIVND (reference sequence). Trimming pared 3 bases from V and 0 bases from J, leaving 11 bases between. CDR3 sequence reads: CASSIVGRLNTEAFF. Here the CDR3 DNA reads TGTGCCAGTAGTATCGTGGGCAGATTGAACACTGAAGCTTTCTTT.

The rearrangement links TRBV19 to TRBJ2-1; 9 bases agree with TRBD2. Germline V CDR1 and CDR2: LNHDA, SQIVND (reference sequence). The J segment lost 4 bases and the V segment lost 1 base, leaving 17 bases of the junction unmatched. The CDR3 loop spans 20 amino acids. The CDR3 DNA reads TGTGCCAGTAGTATAGGGGTAACTAGCGGGTCCGCTACCCCTTACAATGAGCAGTTCTTC. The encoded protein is CASSIGVTSGSATPYNEQFF.

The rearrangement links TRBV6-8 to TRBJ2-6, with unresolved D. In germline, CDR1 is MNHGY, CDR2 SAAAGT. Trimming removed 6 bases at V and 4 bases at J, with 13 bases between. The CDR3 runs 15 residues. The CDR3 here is CASRFEVRGANVLTF. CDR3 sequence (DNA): TGTGCCAGCAGATTCGAGGTACGGGGGGCCAACGTCCTGACTTTC.

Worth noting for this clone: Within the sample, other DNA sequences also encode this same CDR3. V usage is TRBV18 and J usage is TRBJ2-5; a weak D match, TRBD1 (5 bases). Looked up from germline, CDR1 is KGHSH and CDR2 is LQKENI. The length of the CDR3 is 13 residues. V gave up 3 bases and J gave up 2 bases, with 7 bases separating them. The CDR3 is CASSPGQQETQYF. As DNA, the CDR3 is TGTGCCAGCTCACCGGGGCAACAAGAGACCCAGTACTTC.

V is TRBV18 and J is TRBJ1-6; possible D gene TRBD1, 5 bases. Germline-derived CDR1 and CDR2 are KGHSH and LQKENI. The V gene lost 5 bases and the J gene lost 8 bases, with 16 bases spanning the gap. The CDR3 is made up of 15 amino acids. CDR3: CASSLTGRRDSPLHF. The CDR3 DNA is TGTGCCAGCTCATTAACAGGAAGGAGAGATTCACCCCTCCACTTT.

CDR3: CASTVAGGTYGYTF. In DNA, the CDR3 is TGTGCCAGCACCGTGGCGGGGGGAACCTATGGCTACACCTTC. The chain joins TRBV28 to TRBJ1-2; weak D call: TRBD1 (5 bases). This CDR3 region has 14 residues. Deletions cut 7 bases from V and 4 bases from J, with 16 bases between. CDR1 is MDHEN, CDR2 SYDVKM, per germline.

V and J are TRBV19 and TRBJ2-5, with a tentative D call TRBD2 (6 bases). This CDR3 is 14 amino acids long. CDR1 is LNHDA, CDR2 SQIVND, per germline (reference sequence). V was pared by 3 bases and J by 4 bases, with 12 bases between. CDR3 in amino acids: CASSIAGGIETQYF. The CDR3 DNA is TGTGCCAGTAGTATTGCAGGAGGGATAGAGACCCAGTACTTC.

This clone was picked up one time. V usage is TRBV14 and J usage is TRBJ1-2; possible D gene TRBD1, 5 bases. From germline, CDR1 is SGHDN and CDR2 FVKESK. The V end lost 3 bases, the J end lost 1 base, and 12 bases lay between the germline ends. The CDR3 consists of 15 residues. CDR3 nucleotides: TGTGCCAGCAGCCAGAGTGTGGACATTAACTATGGCTACACCTTC. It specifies CASSQSVDINYGYTF.

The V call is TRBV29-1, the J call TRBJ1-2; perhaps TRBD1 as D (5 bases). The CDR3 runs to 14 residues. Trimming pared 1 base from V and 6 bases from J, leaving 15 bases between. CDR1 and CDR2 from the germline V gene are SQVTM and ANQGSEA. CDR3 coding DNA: TGCAGCGTTGAAGGTCCCCCAGGGCACAATGGCTACACCTTC. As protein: CSVEGPPGHNGYTF.

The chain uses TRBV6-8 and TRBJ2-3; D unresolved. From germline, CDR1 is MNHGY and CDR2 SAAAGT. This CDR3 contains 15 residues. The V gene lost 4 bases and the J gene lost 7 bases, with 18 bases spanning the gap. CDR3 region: CASSSTAADSYTQYF. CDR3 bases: TGTGCCAGCAGTTCAACCGCCGCAGACTCATATACGCAGTATTTT.

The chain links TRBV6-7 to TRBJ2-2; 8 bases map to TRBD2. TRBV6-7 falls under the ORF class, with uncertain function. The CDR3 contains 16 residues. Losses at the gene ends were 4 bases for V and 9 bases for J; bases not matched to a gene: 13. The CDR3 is CASSSPRSGRLRELFF. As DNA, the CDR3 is TGTGCCAGCAGTTCCCCGAGGAGCGGGAGACTAAGGGAGCTGTTTTTT.

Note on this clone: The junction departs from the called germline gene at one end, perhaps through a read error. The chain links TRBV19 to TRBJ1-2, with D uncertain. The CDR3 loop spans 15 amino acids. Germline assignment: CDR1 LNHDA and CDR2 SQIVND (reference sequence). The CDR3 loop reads CASLRRAVDLYGYTF. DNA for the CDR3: TGTGCCAGCCTCCGCCGGGCAGTGGATCTCTATGGTTACACCTTC.

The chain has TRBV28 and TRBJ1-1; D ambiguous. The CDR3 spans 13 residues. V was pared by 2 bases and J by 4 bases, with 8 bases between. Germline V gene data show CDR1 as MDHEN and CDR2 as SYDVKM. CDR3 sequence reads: CASSLTGLTEAFF. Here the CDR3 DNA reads TGTGCCAGCAGTTTAACCGGGCTCACTGAAGCTTTCTTT. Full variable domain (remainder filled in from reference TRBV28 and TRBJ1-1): DVKVTQSSRYLVKRTGEKVFLECVQDMDHENMFWYRQDPGLGLRLIYFSYDVKMKEKGDIPEGYSVSREKKERFSLILESASTNQTSMYLCASSLTGLTEAFFGQGTRLTVV.

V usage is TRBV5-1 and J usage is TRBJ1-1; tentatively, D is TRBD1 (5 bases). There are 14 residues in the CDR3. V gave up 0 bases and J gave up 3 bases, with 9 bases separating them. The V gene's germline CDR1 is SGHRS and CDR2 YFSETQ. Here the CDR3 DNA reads TGCGCCAGCAGCTTGGATGGGGGGGACACTGAAGCTTTCTTT. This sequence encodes CASSLDGGDTEAFF.

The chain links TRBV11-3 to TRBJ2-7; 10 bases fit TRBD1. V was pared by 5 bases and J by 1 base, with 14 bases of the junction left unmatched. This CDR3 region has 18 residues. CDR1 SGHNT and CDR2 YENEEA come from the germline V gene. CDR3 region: CASSGRTGRDRGSYEQYF. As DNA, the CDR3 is TGTGCCAGCAGCGGAAGAACCGGCCGGGACAGGGGATCCTACGAGCAGTACTTC.

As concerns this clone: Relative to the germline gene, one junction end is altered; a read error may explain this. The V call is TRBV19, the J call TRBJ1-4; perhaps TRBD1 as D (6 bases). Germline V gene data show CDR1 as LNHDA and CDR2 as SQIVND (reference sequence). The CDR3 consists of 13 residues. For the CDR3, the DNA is TGTGCCAGTAGTATACAGGGGAATGGAAAACTGTTTTTT. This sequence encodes CASSIQGNGKLFF.

CDR3 sequence reads: CAISESKLGDEQFF. Written as DNA, the CDR3 is TGTGCCATCAGTGAGTCGAAGTTGGGGGATGAGCAGTTCTTC. This rearrangement joins TRBV10-3 to TRBJ2-1; D possibly matches TRBD1 or TRBD2 (5 bases each). V lost 0 bases to trimming and J lost 8 bases, with 11 bases between them. CDR1 ENHRY and CDR2 SYGVKD come from the germline V gene. This CDR3 region has 14 residues.

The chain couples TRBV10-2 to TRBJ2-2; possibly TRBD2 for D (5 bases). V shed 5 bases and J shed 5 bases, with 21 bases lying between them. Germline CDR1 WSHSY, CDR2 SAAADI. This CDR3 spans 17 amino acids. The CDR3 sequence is CASSYSHTPSSTGELFF. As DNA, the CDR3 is TGCGCCAGCAGTTACTCTCATACCCCTAGCTCGACCGGGGAGCTGTTTTTT.

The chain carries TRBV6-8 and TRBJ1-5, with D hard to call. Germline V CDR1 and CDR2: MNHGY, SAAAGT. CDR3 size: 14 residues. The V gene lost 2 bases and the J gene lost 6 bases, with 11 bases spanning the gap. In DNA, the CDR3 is TGTGCCAGCAGTTACCTGGGGAGGGTTCAGCCCCAGCATTTT. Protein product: CASSYLGRVQPQHF.

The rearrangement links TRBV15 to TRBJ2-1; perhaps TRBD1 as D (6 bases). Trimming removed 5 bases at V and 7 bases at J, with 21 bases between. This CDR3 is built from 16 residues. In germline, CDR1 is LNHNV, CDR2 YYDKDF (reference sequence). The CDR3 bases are TGTGCCACCAGCGGCCAGGTTGGGGGCTGGGGTAATGAGCAGTTCTTC. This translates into CATSGQVGGWGNEQFF.

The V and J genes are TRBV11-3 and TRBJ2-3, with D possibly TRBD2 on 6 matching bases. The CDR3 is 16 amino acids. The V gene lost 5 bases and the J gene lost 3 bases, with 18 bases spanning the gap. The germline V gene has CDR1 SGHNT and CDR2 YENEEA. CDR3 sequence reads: CASSRVIGRSTDTQYF. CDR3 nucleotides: TGTGCCAGCAGCCGCGTTATCGGGAGATCGACAGATACGCAGTATTTT.

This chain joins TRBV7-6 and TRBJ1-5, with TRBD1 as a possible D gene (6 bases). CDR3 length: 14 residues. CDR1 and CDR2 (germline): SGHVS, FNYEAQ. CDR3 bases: TGTGTGGGATCACAGGGCTTGAGCAATCAGCCCCAGCATTTT. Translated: CVGSQGLSNQPQHF.

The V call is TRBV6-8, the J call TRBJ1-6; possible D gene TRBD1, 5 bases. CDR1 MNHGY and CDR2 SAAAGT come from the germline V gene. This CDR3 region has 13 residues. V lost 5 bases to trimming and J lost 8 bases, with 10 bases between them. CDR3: CASSRRDDSPLHF. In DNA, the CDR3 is TGTGCCAGCAGTCGCAGGGACGATTCACCCCTCCACTTT.

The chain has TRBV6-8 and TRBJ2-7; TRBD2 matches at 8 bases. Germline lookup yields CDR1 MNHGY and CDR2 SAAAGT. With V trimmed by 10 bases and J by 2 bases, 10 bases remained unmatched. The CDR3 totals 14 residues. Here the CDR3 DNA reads TGTGCCATCAGCCGACTAGCGCAAACCTACGAGCAGTACTTC. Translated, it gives CAISRLAQTYEQYF.

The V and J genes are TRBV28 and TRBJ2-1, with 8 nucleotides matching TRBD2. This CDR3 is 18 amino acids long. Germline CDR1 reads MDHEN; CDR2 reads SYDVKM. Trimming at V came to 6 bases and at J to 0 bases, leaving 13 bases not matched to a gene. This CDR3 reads CASSPQWWAGGSYNEQFF. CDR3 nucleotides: TGTGCCAGCAGCCCACAGTGGTGGGCGGGAGGCTCCTACAATGAGCAGTTCTTC.